The sequence of this T cell receptor beta chain was determined in a study of T cell responses to AZD1222 COVID-19 vaccine. Of note for this clone: No antigen is known for it.

Study findings and constraints: Seropositive at baseline were only six or seven AZD1222 recipients.

Only in-frame clones appear in the TCRdb table, and some are missing; sequencing was by immunoSEQ multiplex PCR. The sample contains roughly 120,000 clones, approximately 85% of which appear only once. Here the sequenced sample was peripheral blood, taken 28 days after the second AZD1222 dose. This sequence originates from an adult who received the AZD1222 COVID-19 vaccine.

The CDR3 here is CASSQQRASGVGDTQYF. CDR3 nucleotide sequence: TGTGCCAGCAGCCAACAGAGGGCTAGCGGGGTGGGAGATACGCAGTATTTT. The chain carries TRBV3-1 (or the pseudogene TRBV3-2) and TRBJ2-3; 9 bases match TRBD2. CDR3 size: 17 residues. V gave up 2 bases and J gave up 5 bases; unmatched junction bases: 11. Germline values: CDR1 LGHDT, CDR2 YNNKEL (reference sequence).